Presented here are 14 T cell receptor beta chains from one specimen sequenced in a study of T cell responses to AZD1222 COVID-19 vaccine. Libraries were prepared by immunoSEQ multiplex PCR; TCRdb keeps only in-frame clonotypes and omits some of them. The table includes 150,000 to 200,000 clones, 90% to 95% detected once. The sequencing here drew on peripheral blood, taken on day 0 of AZD1222 vaccination. The source is an adult in good health.

The V gene is TRBV5-6, the J gene TRBJ2-5; D gene uncertain. Germline values: CDR1 SGHDT, CDR2 YYEEEE. The V and J ends lost 2 bases and 4 bases respectively, with 3 bases between them. CDR3 length: 11 amino acids. The CDR3 spells CASSFSETQYF. The CDR3 nucleotides read TGTGCCAGCAGCTTCTCAGAGACCCAGTACTTC.

The chain joins TRBV5-1 to TRBJ1-1; D is unclear. Trimming took off 1 base at V and 2 bases at J, with 6 bases between the two ends. This CDR3 comprises 13 residues. In germline, CDR1 is SGHRS, CDR2 YFSETQ. As DNA, the CDR3 is TGCGCCAGCAGCTTGACCCAAAACACTGAAGCTTTCTTT. Encoded protein: CASSLTQNTEAFF.

The chain carries TRBV9 and TRBJ2-6; 7 positions agree with TRBD1. Germline lookup yields CDR1 SGDLS and CDR2 YYNGEE. The CDR3 runs to 15 residues. Trimming at V came to 3 bases and at J to 2 bases, leaving 2 bases not matched to a gene. The CDR3 sequence: CASSATGAGANVLTF. The CDR3 DNA is TGTGCCAGCAGCGCAACAGGGGCTGGGGCCAACGTCCTGACTTTC. The full variable domain, completed using reference TRBV9 and TRBJ2-6, is DSGVTQTPKHLITATGQRVTLRCSPRSGDLSVYWYQQSLDQGLQFLIQYYNGEERAKGNILERFSAQQFPDLHSELNLSSLELGDSALYFCASSATGAGANVLTFGAGSRLTVL.

The chain uses TRBV7-2 and TRBJ1-6, with 8 bases lining up with TRBD1. CDR1 is SGHTA and CDR2 is FQGNSA in the germline V gene. With 5 bases clipped from V and 7 bases from J, the junction kept 7 bases outside the gene matches. There are 15 residues in the CDR3. This CDR3 reads CASSPRTGNNSPLHF. The DNA of the CDR3 is TGTGCCAGCAGCCCAAGGACAGGGAACAATTCACCCCTCCACTTT.

The chain joins TRBV5-4 to TRBJ1-2; D gene ambiguous. Per germline, CDR1 SGHNT and CDR2 YYREEE (reference sequence). V gave up 0 bases and J gave up 8 bases, with 14 bases separating them. The CDR3 sequence is 14 residues long. The CDR3 nucleotides are TGTGCCAGCAGCTTGGGGGTTCCCGCGTACGGCTACACCTTC. Protein sequence: CASSLGVPAYGYTF.

This chain joins TRBV7-3 and TRBJ2-3; possible D gene TRBD1, 6 bases. This CDR3 spans 15 amino acids. V lost 1 base to trimming and J lost 0 bases, with 8 bases between them. Germline V gene lookup returns CDR1 SGHTA and CDR2 FQGTGA. The CDR3 region has the DNA TGTGCCAGCAGCTTAAGGGGGCAGAGCACAGATACGCAGTATTTT. Its protein is CASSLRGQSTDTQYF.

The V gene is TRBV5-1, the J gene TRBJ1-5; the D gene is possibly TRBD1 (5 bases). This CDR3 spans 15 amino acids. V lost 7 bases and J 3 bases, leaving 17 bases between the germline ends. Germline V gene lookup returns CDR1 SGHRS and CDR2 YFSETQ. CDR3: CASCPIGTPNQPQHF. Written as DNA, the CDR3 is TGCGCCAGCTGTCCCATAGGGACTCCCAATCAGCCCCAGCATTTT.

The J gene is TRBJ2-2, the V gene TRBV24-1; TRBD1 is a possible D gene (7 bases). The germline V and J ends were trimmed by 1 base and 6 bases, with 11 bases remaining between them. CDR1 and CDR2 (germline): KGHDR, SFDVKD. The CDR3 extends over 15 amino acids. CDR3 sequence reads: CATSDFVRGAGELFF. The CDR3 region has the DNA TGTGCCACCAGTGATTTTGTCAGGGGGGCCGGGGAGCTGTTTTTT.

V gene TRBV7-9 combines with J gene TRBJ1-4; D not certain. Germline V CDR1 and CDR2: SEHNR, FQNEAQ (reference sequence). Trimming pared 5 bases from V and 4 bases from J, leaving 11 bases between. The CDR3 totals 14 residues. CDR3: CASSPTESNEKLFF. The CDR3 DNA reads TGTGCCAGCAGCCCCACAGAAAGTAATGAAAAACTGTTTTTT.

The chain joins TRBV5-4 to TRBJ2-1; a weak D match, TRBD1 (6 bases). Looked up from germline, CDR1 is SGHNT and CDR2 is YYREEE (reference sequence). V lost 5 bases, J lost 4 bases, and 16 bases lay in between. This CDR3 is built from 15 residues. CDR3 nucleotide sequence: TGTGCCAGCAGTTCTGGACAGAGGGATTACAATGAGCAGTTCTTC. Its translation: CASSSGQRDYNEQFF.

This chain links TRBV2 with TRBJ1-1; D not certain. Germline V lookup: CDR1 SNHLY, CDR2 FYNNEI. The CDR3 is 13 residues long. V lost 5 bases, J lost 0 bases, and 7 bases lay in between. This CDR3 is CASSRALNTEAFF. The CDR3 coding sequence is TGTGCCAGCAGTCGGGCGTTGAACACTGAAGCTTTCTTT.

This clone appeared a single time. The chain is built from TRBV9 and TRBJ1-1; D unclear. The germline V and J ends were trimmed by 4 bases and 6 bases, with 10 bases remaining between them. Germline V CDR1 and CDR2: SGDLS, YYNGEE. This CDR3 is 12 amino acids long. The CDR3 region is CASSTPRAEAFF. The DNA of the CDR3 is TGTGCCAGCAGCACCCCTCGGGCTGAAGCTTTCTTT.

The CDR3 nucleotides are TGTGCCAGCAGCGGCCGGGACTACTCCTACAATGAGCAGTTCTTC. Its protein is CASSGRDYSYNEQFF. The chain recombines TRBV9 with TRBJ2-1, with 7 bases lining up with TRBD2. The CDR3 extends over 15 amino acids. J gave up 0 bases and V 3 bases, and 3 bases lay outside the gene matches. From germline, CDR1 is SGDLS and CDR2 YYNGEE.

The chain is built from TRBV5-4 and TRBJ2-7; 11 positions agree with TRBD1. The germline gives CDR1 SGHNT, CDR2 YYREEE (reference sequence). This CDR3 contains 14 residues. Losses at the gene ends were 3 bases for V and 2 bases for J; bases not matched to a gene: 1. The CDR3 sequence: CASSSGQGAYEQYF. For the CDR3, the DNA is TGTGCCAGCAGCTCGGGACAGGGGGCCTACGAGCAGTACTTC.